This paragraph covers one T cell receptor (beta chain) sequence. The germline CDR1 and CDR2 sequences are MGHDK and SYGVNS. The CDR3 is 14 amino acids. V dropped 3 bases and J dropped 4 bases, with 12 bases sitting between them. These data originate in a study of T cells after somatic rescue of genetic block. The assay was immunoSEQ multiplex PCR, and TCRdb's table has in-frame clones only and misses some. The sample contains around 52,000 clones, about 96% of which appear only once. Source material: peripheral blood mononuclear cells (PBMCs). V gene TRBV25-1 combines with J gene TRBJ2-5, with D possibly called TRBD1 or TRBD2 (5 bases each). The receptor comes from a child younger than two. The CDR3 region has the DNA TGTGCCAGCAGTGATACAGGTGGGGGAGAGACCCAGTACTTC. It encodes CASSDTGGGETQYF.